The 16 T cell receptor beta chains below all came from one sample that was sequenced in a study of cytomegalovirus exposure and HLA in healthy donors. 13 Jbeta primers and 60 Vbeta primers were used for the PCR. Some clones are missing from TCRdb's copy, which holds only in-frame ones; the method was immunoSEQ multiplex PCR. The sample carries more than 150,000 clones, 60% to 85% recorded once. Sequencing used PBMCs. The receptors shown here come from a man between 18 and 35 years old in good health and CMV-seronegative.

The genes are TRBV6-5 and TRBJ2-2, with 8 nucleotides matching TRBD1. The V and J ends lost 0 bases and 5 bases, in that order; junction bases with no gene match: 2. This CDR3 has 15 amino acids. Germline lookup yields CDR1 MNHEY and CDR2 SVGAGI. The CDR3 DNA reads TGTGCCAGCAGTTACTCGCAGGGGGCAACCGGGGAGCTGTTTTTT. Residues: CASSYSQGATGELFF.

The chain links TRBV7-2 to TRBJ2-2, with a weak D call TRBD2 (5 bases). Trimming shortened V by 3 bases and J by 7 bases, and 12 bases separated the two germline ends. The V gene's germline CDR1 is SGHTA and CDR2 FQGNSA. This CDR3 spans 14 amino acids. Written as DNA, the CDR3 is TGTGCCAGCAGCTTCCGGGATCGGTACGGGGAGCTGTTTTTT. Translating it yields CASSFRDRYGELFF.

The V call is TRBV28, the J call TRBJ1-2, with D possibly matching TRBD1 (6 bases). Looked up from germline, CDR1 is MDHEN and CDR2 is SYDVKM. V was shortened by 1 base and J by 8 bases, with 11 bases between the two germline ends. This CDR3 contains 13 residues. CDR3 coding DNA: TGTGCCAGCAGTTTATCTCAGGGGTTGGGCTACACCTTC. It is translated as CASSLSQGLGYTF.

The rearrangement links TRBV30 to TRBJ2-7; possible D gene TRBD2, 6 bases. The germline V gene encodes CDR1 GTSNPN and CDR2 SVGIG (reference sequence). This CDR3 is built from 12 residues. This CDR3 is CSYGGVSYEQYF. CDR3 bases: TGTTCATATGGCGGGGTTTCCTACGAGCAGTACTTC.

The V call is TRBV27, the J call TRBJ2-2, with TRBD2 matching over 9 bases. CDR1 is MNHEY, CDR2 SMNVEV, per germline (reference sequence). The V and J ends lost 2 bases and 8 bases, in that order; junction bases with no gene match: 6. The CDR3 contains 15 residues. This CDR3 is CASSLTAGGAGELFF. The CDR3 DNA reads TGTGCCAGCAGTTTAACCGCGGGGGGGGCAGGGGAGCTGTTTTTT.

This clone turned up a few times. The chain recombines TRBV28 with TRBJ1-5, with 9 bases that match TRBD1. The CDR3 runs to 15 residues. V was pared by 5 bases and J by 5 bases, with 7 bases of the junction left unmatched. CDR1 and CDR2 from the germline V gene are MDHEN and SYDVKM. CDR3 protein: CASSGDRVEDQPQHF. CDR3 coding DNA: TGTGCCAGCAGTGGGGACAGGGTAGAGGATCAGCCCCAGCATTTT. Full variable domain (missing parts from reference TRBV28 and TRBJ1-5): DVKVTQSSRYLVKRTGEKVFLECVQDMDHENMFWYRQDPGLGLRLIYFSYDVKMKEKGDIPEGYSVSREKKERFSLILESASTNQTSMYLCASSGDRVEDQPQHFGDGTRLSIL.

V gene TRBV6-5 combines with J gene TRBJ1-5, with D uncertain. The length of the CDR3 is 14 residues. The V gene's germline CDR1 is MNHEY and CDR2 SVGAGI. V gave up 3 bases and J gave up 11 bases, with 17 bases separating them. The CDR3 DNA follows: TGTGCCAGCAGTTATACTCTGGGCGTGGATTCCCAGCATTTT. As protein: CASSYTLGVDSQHF.

The chain recombines TRBV11-2 with TRBJ1-4, with unresolved D. Germline V gene lookup returns CDR1 SGHAT and CDR2 FQNNGV. This CDR3 spans 15 amino acids. Between the trimmed V and J ends, which lost 1 base and 7 bases, there was a span of 13 bases. The CDR3 nucleotides are TGTGCCAGCAGCTTAGTTTCGGGGAAGGGTGAAAAACTGTTTTTT. Translated: CASSLVSGKGEKLFF.

The chain links TRBV4-1 to TRBJ2-7, with TRBD1 matching over 10 bases. The CDR3 spans 15 residues. The V segment lost 1 base and the J segment 3 bases; nucleotides outside the gene matches: 3. CDR1 MGHRA and CDR2 YSYEKL come from the germline V gene. The DNA of the CDR3 is TGCGCCAGCAGCCAAGCCGGACAGGGGGGCTACGAGCAGTACTTC. Its protein product is CASSQAGQGGYEQYF.

CDR3 loop: CASSQAMWGQESYEQYF. In DNA, the CDR3 is TGTGCCAGCAGCCAAGCGATGTGGGGACAGGAGTCCTACGAGCAGTACTTC. The chain recombines TRBV4-2 with TRBJ2-7; TRBD1 matches at 8 bases. This CDR3 comprises 17 residues. V shed 1 base, J shed 1 base, and the junction held 9 bases outside the gene matches. Germline assignment: CDR1 LGHNA and CDR2 YNFKEQ.

This clone turned up a few times. J is TRBJ2-1 and V is TRBV2; possibly TRBD2 for D (6 bases). Germline V CDR1 and CDR2: SNHLY, FYNNEI. Deletions cut 8 bases from V and 5 bases from J, with 13 bases between. This CDR3 is built from 13 residues. In DNA, the CDR3 is TGTGCCAGCGGTGGCGGGACCGACAATGAGCAGTTCTTC. Protein product: CASGGGTDNEQFF.

V gene TRBV19 combines with J gene TRBJ1-6; tentative D call: TRBD1 (6 bases). The V end was cut by 4 bases, the J end by 13 bases, with 8 bases between. Germline V gives CDR1 LNHDA, CDR2 SQIVND (reference sequence). CDR3 size: 11 residues. The CDR3 DNA sequence: TGTGCCAGTAGTACGACAGGTCCCCTCCACTTT. Its translation: CASSTTGPLHF.

This clone was seen only once. The chain couples TRBV27 to TRBJ2-2, with TRBD2 matching over 10 bases. The CDR3 has 19 residues. Trimming cost V 6 bases and J 2 bases; bases outside gene matches: 15. The germline CDR1 and CDR2 sequences are MNHEY and SMNVEV (reference sequence). The CDR3 is CASRPLSGGSITNTGELFF. CDR3 nucleotide sequence: TGTGCCAGCAGGCCTCTTAGCGGGGGGTCCATTACAAACACCGGGGAGCTGTTTTTT.

The chain is built from TRBV14 and TRBJ2-7; TRBD1 is a possible D gene (5 bases). Deletions cut 0 bases from V and 4 bases from J, with 7 bases between. The CDR3 loop spans 13 amino acids. Germline-derived CDR1 and CDR2 are SGHDN and FVKESK. The CDR3: CASSQEYRYEQYF. DNA for the CDR3: TGTGCCAGCAGCCAAGAGTACAGGTACGAGCAGTACTTC. Filled out from reference TRBV14 and TRBJ2-7, the complete variable domain reads EAGVTQFPSHSVIEKGQTVTLRCDPISGHDNLYWYRRVMGKEIKFLLHFVKESKQDESGMPNNRFLAERTGGTYSTLKVQPAELEDSGVYFCASSQEYRYEQYFGPGTRLTVT.

The CDR3 region is CASSFGTVSYNSPLHF. The CDR3 DNA reads as TGTGCCAGCAGCTTTGGAACAGTATCCTATAATTCACCCCTCCACTTT. The V call is TRBV5-4, the J call TRBJ1-6; D call uncertain. The V end lost 2 bases, the J end lost 1 base, and 10 bases lay between the germline ends. Germline V lookup: CDR1 SGHNT, CDR2 YYREEE (reference sequence). The CDR3 spans 16 residues.

The chain employs TRBV6-1 and TRBJ2-7; a weak D match, TRBD2 (6 bases). Trimming took off 6 bases at V and 6 bases at J, with 21 bases between the two ends. CDR3 length equals 15 residues. Germline CDR1 and CDR2: MNHNS and SASEGT. The DNA of the CDR3 is TGTGCCAGCAGGGTCCGGGACGGGGGTACCTGCGAGCAGTACTTC. Translating gives CASRVRDGGTCEQYF.